This T cell receptor beta chain was captured in a study of STAT5B mutations in CD4+ large granular lymphocyte leukemia. Points from the study as a whole: No patients shared main leukemic clonotypes, though around 24% appeared at low frequency elsewhere.

As for this clone: What it recognizes is unknown.

The junction had 4 bases not matched to a gene; V was cut back by 4 bases and J by 9 bases. The germline CDR1 and CDR2 sequences are MNHNS and SASEGT. The CDR3 has 15 amino acids. Sequencing was performed with immunoSEQ multiplex PCR; in TCRdb, only in-frame clones are kept and a portion is missing. The table includes roughly 23,000 clones, more than 75% detected once. Sequences were obtained from CD4+ T cells from blood buffy coats. The sequence derives from a human donor in good health. The chain carries TRBV6-1 and TRBJ1-6; the match to TRBD1 covers 12 bases. The CDR3 DNA reads as TGTGCCAGCAGTGGGGACAGGGGGCGCGTTTCACCCCTCCACTTT. Translated: CASSGDRGRVSPLHF.